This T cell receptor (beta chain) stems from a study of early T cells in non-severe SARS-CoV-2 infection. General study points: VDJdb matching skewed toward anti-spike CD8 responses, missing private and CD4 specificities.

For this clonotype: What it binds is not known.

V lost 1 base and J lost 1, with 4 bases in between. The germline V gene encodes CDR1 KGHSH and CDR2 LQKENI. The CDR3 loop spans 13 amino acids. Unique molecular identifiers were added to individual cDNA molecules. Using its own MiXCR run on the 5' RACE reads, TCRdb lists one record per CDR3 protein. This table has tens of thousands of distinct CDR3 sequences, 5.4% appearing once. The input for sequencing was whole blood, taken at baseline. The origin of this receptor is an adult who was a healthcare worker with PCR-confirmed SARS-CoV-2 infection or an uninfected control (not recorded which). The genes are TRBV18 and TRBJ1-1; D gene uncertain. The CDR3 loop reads CASSPQENTEAFF. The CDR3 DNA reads TGTGCCAGCTCACCACAAGAGAACACTGAAGCTTTCTTT. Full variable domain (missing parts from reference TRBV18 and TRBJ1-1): NAGVMQNPRHLVRRRGQEARLRCSPMKGHSHVYWYRQLPEEGLKFMVYLQKENIIDESGMPKERFSAEFPKEGPSILRIQQVVRGDSAAYFCASSPQENTEAFFGQGTRLTVV.